The 22 T cell receptor beta chains below all came from one sample that was sequenced in a study of blood T cells in healthy people across ages (dated by TCRdb to 2014 to 2015). Preparation of the library involved 5' RACE. Sequencing used an Illumina HiSeq 2500. A second 7 to 11 cycle PCR used a sample-barcoded 5' primer and a J-beta primer mix. The raw public data were reprocessed by TCRdb itself: fastp quality trimming at Q25, MiXCR clonotype calling, in-frame beta chains only. Rows are unified per CDR3 protein, each entry keeping the most common DNA and genes. The sample table contains fewer than 900,000 distinct CDR3 sequences; only one count was recorded for around 40% of them. Of the sample, 20% to 25% falls within the top ten clones. The sample taken for sequencing was blood. The origin of the receptors is a woman in her fifties or sixties in good health.

As concerns this clonotype: This could be a read error, since a much larger clone is one nucleotide away. The chain combines TRBV10-3 with TRBJ2-6; D remains unclear. With 3 bases removed from V and 2 bases from J, the gap between germline ends came to 11 bases. Germline assignment: CDR1 ENHRY and CDR2 SYGVKD. This CDR3 has 16 amino acids. CDR3 DNA sequence: TGTGCCATCAGTGATGTGGTGAACCCTGGGGCCAACGTCCTGACTTTC. It translates to CAISDVVNPGANVLTF.

This chain joins TRBV7-7 and TRBJ2-7; D is possibly TRBD1 (6 bases). Germline-derived CDR1 and CDR2 are SSHAT and FNYEAQ (reference sequence). The length of the CDR3 is 13 residues. V lost 2 bases and J 5 bases, leaving 10 bases between the germline ends. The chain's CDR3 is CASSLTGNDEQYF. CDR3 coding DNA: TGTGCCAGCAGCTTAACAGGGAACGACGAGCAGTACTTC.

This chain connects TRBV7-3 to TRBJ1-2; 7 bases align to TRBD1. In germline, CDR1 is SGHTA, CDR2 FQGTGA. The CDR3 is 13 residues long. Unmatched junction bases numbered 7, after V lost 5 bases and J lost 7 bases. The CDR3 here is CASSRDRSIGYTF. The CDR3 DNA follows: TGTGCCAGCAGCCGGGACAGAAGTATTGGCTACACCTTC.

In the case of this clonotype: The junction and the germline gene differ at one end; a read error may be behind it. The chain recombines TRBV9 with TRBJ2-3; D is ambiguous. This CDR3 spans 16 amino acids. The germline CDR1 and CDR2 sequences are SGDLS and YYNGEE. For the CDR3, the DNA is TGTACCAGCAGCGTAGCTCCCCTAAATCTAGGGGATACGCAGTATTTT. This translates into CTSSVAPLNLGDTQYF. The variable domain in full, with the rest retrieved from reference TRBV9 and TRBJ2-3, is DSGVTQTPKHLITATGQRVTLRCSPRSGDLSVYWYQQSLDQGLQFLIQYYNGEERAKGNILERFSAQQFPDLHSELNLSSLELGDSALYFCTSSVAPLNLGDTQYFGPGTRLTVL.

This chain uses TRBV7-2 with TRBJ1-4; D might be TRBD1 (5 bases). Germline CDR1 and CDR2: SGHTA and FQGNSA. CDR3 length equals 18 residues. Trimming took off 5 bases at V and 0 bases at J, with 19 bases between the two ends. The CDR3 is CASSRAPGTGATNEKLFF. DNA for the CDR3: TGTGCCAGCAGCCGGGCTCCCGGGACGGGTGCAACTAATGAAAAACTGTTTTTT.

CDR3 DNA sequence: TGTGCCAGCAGCCAACAGGGTACGGGAGAGACCCAGTACTTC. It specifies CASSQQGTGETQYF. The gene calls are TRBV11-3 and TRBJ2-5, with D tentatively TRBD1 (6 bases). The V end lost 5 bases, the J end lost 4 bases, and 14 bases lay between the germline ends. The CDR3 has 14 amino acids. CDR1 is SGHNT and CDR2 is YENEEA in the germline V gene.

This clonotype was counted many times. The chain has TRBV29-1 and TRBJ2-3, with TRBD2 identical over 9 bases. The CDR3 extends over 12 amino acids. The V segment lost 4 bases and the J segment 7 bases; nucleotides outside the gene matches: 3. Germline CDR1 and CDR2: SQVTM and ANQGSEA. The DNA of the CDR3 is TGCAGCGTTGGGACTAGCGAAAATACGCAGTATTTT. Translating gives CSVGTSENTQYF.

Of note for this clonotype: The junction differs from germline at one of its ends, possibly a read error. The rearrangement uses TRBV12-3 or TRBV12-4 and TRBJ2-3; D may match TRBD1 or TRBD2 (5 bases each). CDR3 length equals 15 residues. The CDR3 DNA reads TGTGCCAGCAGTTTAGAAACAGGTAGCGCAGATATGCAGTATTTT. Residues: CASSLETGSADMQYF.

The chain carries TRBV12-3 or TRBV12-4 and TRBJ2-7, with no clear D. There are 15 residues in the CDR3. V dropped 5 bases and J dropped 6 bases, with 20 bases sitting between them. The chain's CDR3 is CASSEHRSGSLEQYF. CDR3 coding DNA: TGTGCCAGCAGTGAACACCGGTCGGGCTCCCTCGAGCAGTACTTC.

This clonotype was detected a few times. The chain employs TRBV6-2 or TRBV6-3 and TRBJ1-1; perhaps TRBD1 as D (5 bases). The V gene's germline CDR1 is MNHEY and CDR2 SVGEGT. V lost 5 bases and J lost 2, with 18 bases in between. The CDR3 runs 16 residues. CDR3 bases: TGTGCCAGCAGTCAGCCTTGGACACTCCGAAACACTGAAGCTTTCTTT. Translating it yields CASSQPWTLRNTEAFF.

J is TRBJ2-1 and V is TRBV6-1; TRBD2 matches 11 bases. CDR3 size: 17 residues. The V gene end was trimmed by 6 bases and the J gene end by 5 bases; junction bases not matched to a gene: 12. CDR1 is MNHNS and CDR2 is SASEGT in the germline V gene. In nucleotides, the CDR3 is TGTGCCAGCAGATTTCGTTTCGGACTAGCGGGTGACAATGAGCAGTTCTTC. Its protein is CASRFRFGLAGDNEQFF.

With regard to this clonotype: Just one base apart from a much larger clone, this may be a read error. The rearrangement links TRBV4-1 to TRBJ2-1, with unresolved D. The J call is in doubt because the DNA end fits TRBJ2-7 better. Germline V gene data show CDR1 as MGHRA and CDR2 as YSYEKL. This CDR3 spans 16 amino acids. CDR3 sequence: CASSQEGATSYNEQYF. The CDR3 bases are TGCGCCAGCAGCCAAGAGGGCGCAACTTCCTACAATGAGCAGTACTTC.

In this sample, this clonotype turned up many times. J is TRBJ1-2 and V is TRBV20-1; unclear D gene. The CDR3 is 12 residues long. V was clipped by 4 bases and J by 0 bases, with 6 bases between them. Germline V CDR1 and CDR2: DFQATT, SNEGSKA (reference sequence). CDR3 sequence (DNA): TGCAGTGCTAACCGGGCTAACTATGGCTACACCTTC. It encodes CSANRANYGYTF.

This chain connects TRBV30 to TRBJ1-4, with D unclear. Germline V gene sequence: CDR1 GTSNPN, CDR2 SVGIG (reference sequence). Trimming shortened V by 0 bases and J by 10 bases, and 12 bases separated the two germline ends. The CDR3 covers 13 residues. CDR3 protein: CAWSVRLMGKLFF. In nucleotides, the CDR3 is TGTGCCTGGAGTGTACGGCTTATGGGAAAACTGTTTTTT. Looking up the rest from reference TRBV30 and TRBJ1-4 gives the full variable domain: SQTIHQWPATLVQPVGSPLSLECTVEGTSNPNLYWYRQAAGRGLQLLFYSVGIGQISSEVPQNLSASRPQDRQFILSSKKLLLSDSGFYLCAWSVRLMGKLFFGSGTQLSVL.

Written as DNA, the CDR3 is TGCGCCAGCAGCCAAGCCCTCCTCGAAGAGACCCAGTACTTC. Translated: CASSQALLEETQYF. J is TRBJ2-5 and V is TRBV4-1, with D unresolved. Germline CDR1 MGHRA, CDR2 YSYEKL. Trimming cost V 1 base and J 3 bases, with 9 bases left between them. The CDR3 consists of 14 residues.

This clonotype appeared a few times. Just one base apart from a much larger clone, this may be a read error. The chain carries TRBV11-3 and TRBJ1-1, with D possibly being TRBD1 (5 bases). The germline V gene encodes CDR1 SGHNT and CDR2 YENEEA. The V end was cut by 0 bases, the J end by 3 bases, with 5 bases between. The CDR3 runs 13 residues. The CDR3 bases are TGTGCCAGCAGCTTAGAGGGGGACACTGAAGCTTTCTTT. Translated, it gives CASSLEGDTEAFF.

The rearrangement links TRBV12-3 or TRBV12-4 to TRBJ2-4; D gene ambiguous. Trimming stripped 6 bases from V and 3 bases from J, with 18 bases between. The CDR3 spans 16 residues. The CDR3 sequence: CASRIAPGNGKNIQYF. CDR3 DNA: TGTGCCAGCAGAATCGCCCCTGGGAATGGCAAAAACATTCAGTACTTC.

This chain joins TRBV20-1 and TRBJ2-4, with D hard to call. Trimming took 0 bases from V and 5 from J, leaving 14 bases between them. The CDR3 consists of 15 residues. The germline V gene has CDR1 DFQATT and CDR2 SNEGSKA (reference sequence). The CDR3 loop reads CSARDPFVSQNIQYF. Here the CDR3 DNA reads TGCAGTGCTAGAGATCCTTTCGTTAGCCAAAACATTCAGTACTTC.

A single count supports this clonotype. A much larger clone differs from this one at a single base, so this may be a read error. J is TRBJ2-6 and V is TRBV29-1; no clear D. CDR1 and CDR2 (germline): SQVTM, ANQGSEA. The CDR3 spans 13 residues. This chain's CDR3 is CIVGSSGANVLTF. For the CDR3, the DNA is TGCATCGTTGGAAGCTCTGGGGCCAACGTCCTGACTTTC. Looking up the rest from reference TRBV29-1 and TRBJ2-6 gives the full variable domain: SAVISQKPSRDICQRGTSLTIQCQVDSQVTMMFWYRQQPGQSLTLIATANQGSEATYESGFVIDKFPISRPNLTFSTLTVSNMSPEDSSIYLCIVGSSGANVLTFGAGSRLTVL.

The gene calls are TRBV10-3 and TRBJ1-1; the match to TRBD1 covers 10 bases. This CDR3 comprises 17 residues. Losses at the gene ends were 2 bases for V and 4 bases for J; bases not matched to a gene: 10. Per germline, CDR1 ENHRY and CDR2 SYGVKD. The CDR3 protein is CAISERGQGLGSTEAFF. The DNA of the CDR3 is TGTGCCATCAGTGAGCGGGGACAGGGGCTTGGGAGCACTGAAGCTTTCTTT.

CDR3 residues: CSATEAPGQGHEQYF. The DNA for the CDR3 is TGCAGTGCTACCGAGGCCCCGGGACAGGGCCACGAGCAGTACTTC. The V call is TRBV20-1, the J call TRBJ2-7; 9 positions match TRBD1. CDR3 size: 15 residues. CDR1 DFQATT and CDR2 SNEGSKA come from the germline V gene (reference sequence). J lost 5 bases, V lost 4 bases, and 12 bases had no gene match.

Worth noting for this clonotype: One junction end disagrees with the germline gene, perhaps due to a read error. The chain couples TRBV29-1 to TRBJ2-7, with D perhaps assigned TRBD1 or TRBD2 (5 bases each). In germline, CDR1 is SQVTM, CDR2 ANQGSEA. The CDR3 extends over 15 amino acids. For the CDR3, the DNA is TGCAGCGTTGAGGATACCGGGACCGACTCCCACGAGCAGTACTTC. Protein: CSVEDTGTDSHEQYF.